The 20 T cell receptor beta chains below all came from one sample that was sequenced in a study of cytomegalovirus exposure and HLA in healthy donors. The PCR used 60 Vbeta and 13 Jbeta primers. Produced via immunoSEQ multiplex PCR; TCRdb's table is partial and in-frame only. The top ten hold 1.5% to 2% of the sample, which has 200,000 to 250,000 clones, over 75% seen once. The sequenced sample consisted of PBMCs. These TCRs come from a man aged 18 to 29 in good health and CMV-seronegative.

The V call is TRBV4-3, the J call TRBJ2-3; TRBD2 aligns across 8 bases. V lost 0 bases to trimming and J lost 0 bases; unmatched junction nucleotides: 8. The CDR3 loop spans 18 amino acids. In germline, CDR1 is LGHNA, CDR2 YSLEER. The CDR3 DNA follows: TGCGCCAGCAGCCAAGAAGCGGGGGACACCTATAGCACAGATACGCAGTATTTT. Its translation: CASSQEAGDTYSTDTQYF.

V usage is TRBV11-2 and J usage is TRBJ2-7; 7 bases agree with TRBD1. The V gene's germline CDR1 is SGHAT and CDR2 FQNNGV. The CDR3 is made up of 15 amino acids. The V and J ends lost 1 base and 0 bases, in that order; junction bases with no gene match: 3. CDR3 amino acids: CASSLAGQNSYEQYF. The CDR3 DNA reads TGTGCCAGCAGCTTAGCGGGACAGAACTCCTACGAGCAGTACTTC.

As concerns this clone: This same CDR3 is encoded by further DNA sequences in the sample. The chain recombines TRBV2 with TRBJ1-1, with a possible D match to TRBD1 (5 bases). Trimming stripped 8 bases from V and 1 base from J, with 11 bases between. This CDR3 contains 13 residues. In germline, CDR1 is SNHLY, CDR2 FYNNEI. This chain's CDR3 is CASHYDRNTEAFF. The CDR3 nucleotides are TGTGCCAGCCACTATGACAGGAACACTGAAGCTTTCTTT.

V gene TRBV7-3 combines with J gene TRBJ2-3; weak D call: TRBD1 (5 bases). Germline CDR1 is SGHTA and CDR2 is FQGTGA. The CDR3 runs 13 residues. Trimming took 3 bases from V and 4 from J, leaving 8 bases between them. CDR3 amino acids: CASSFRRADTQYF. The CDR3 nucleotides are TGTGCCAGCAGCTTCCGCAGGGCAGATACGCAGTATTTT.

The chain carries TRBV11-3 and TRBJ2-3; 13 bases align to TRBD2. Trimming took 1 base from V and 1 from J; bases not matched to a gene: 5. Germline values: CDR1 SGHNT, CDR2 YENEEA. The CDR3 is made up of 18 amino acids. For the CDR3, the DNA is TGTGCCAGCAGCTTAGTAGAACTAGCGGGGGGGGGCACAGATACGCAGTATTTT. It is translated as CASSLVELAGGGTDTQYF.

V and J are TRBV19 and TRBJ2-1; the D gene is possibly TRBD1 (6 bases). V lost 7 bases and J 2 bases, leaving 18 bases between the germline ends. This CDR3 is 16 amino acids long. Germline lookup yields CDR1 LNHDA and CDR2 SQIVND (reference sequence). The CDR3 protein is CASTWTEGIAYNEQFF. As DNA, the CDR3 is TGTGCCAGTACTTGGACAGAGGGGATCGCCTACAATGAGCAGTTCTTC.

The chain uses TRBV5-1 and TRBJ2-3; 10 nucleotides align to TRBD2. Looked up from germline, CDR1 is SGHRS and CDR2 is YFSETQ. The CDR3 has 14 residues. The junction had 4 bases not matched to a gene; V was cut back by 4 bases and J by 5 bases. CDR3 coding DNA: TGCGCCAGCAGCCCTAGCGGGAGTGGAGATACGCAGTATTTT. This translates into CASSPSGSGDTQYF.

The rearrangement joins TRBV4-2 to TRBJ2-1; D might be TRBD2 (5 bases). This CDR3 comprises 18 residues. Per the germline V gene, CDR1 is LGHNA and CDR2 is YNFKEQ. V lost 8 bases to trimming and J lost 4 bases, with 27 bases between them. CDR3 in amino acids: CASSKRTGRPLPYNEQFF. The CDR3 DNA is TGTGCCAGCTCCAAAAGGACGGGAAGACCACTACCATACAATGAGCAGTTCTTC.

The chain employs TRBV7-3 and TRBJ2-1, with D tentatively TRBD2 (6 bases). Germline lookup yields CDR1 SGHTA and CDR2 FQGTGA. The CDR3 is made up of 13 amino acids. Trimming took off 5 bases at V and 5 bases at J, with 10 bases between the two ends. The DNA for the CDR3 is TGTGCCAGCAGCAGGGACTCTAACAATGAGCAGTTCTTC. It yields the protein CASSRDSNNEQFF. Full variable domain (outside the CDR3, taken from reference TRBV7-3 and TRBJ2-1): GAGVSQTPSNKVTEKGKYVELRCDPISGHTALYWYRQSLGQGPEFLIYFQGTGAADDSGLPNDRFFAVRPEGSVSTLKIQRTERGDSAVYLCASSRDSNNEQFFGPGTRLTVL.

The chain carries TRBV7-6 and TRBJ1-1; 9 bases match TRBD1. V gave up 1 base and J gave up 4 bases; unmatched junction bases: 10. The germline V gene has CDR1 SGHVS and CDR2 FNYEAQ. This CDR3 contains 17 residues. The CDR3 spells CASSLEGTGPGGTEAFF. In DNA, the CDR3 is TGTGCCAGCAGCTTAGAGGGGACAGGGCCCGGCGGCACTGAAGCTTTCTTT.

The chain employs TRBV19 and TRBJ2-7; D perhaps matches TRBD2 (5 bases). Trimming stripped 5 bases from V and 2 bases from J, with 13 bases between. CDR3 length: 14 amino acids. From germline, CDR1 is LNHDA and CDR2 SQIVND (reference sequence). The CDR3 is CASSGRTGTYEQYF. The CDR3 DNA is TGTGCCAGTAGTGGGCGAACCGGGACCTACGAGCAGTACTTC.

The chain couples TRBV10-3 to TRBJ1-5; 7 bases fit TRBD1. Unmatched junction bases numbered 6, after V lost 0 bases and J lost 1 base. Germline assignment: CDR1 ENHRY and CDR2 SYGVKD. This CDR3 contains 17 residues. DNA for the CDR3: TGTGCCATCAGTGAGTCGTTGGCAGGGGGGAGCAATCAGCCCCAGCATTTT. This encodes CAISESLAGGSNQPQHF.

V gene TRBV27 combines with J gene TRBJ2-5, with D unclear. Germline assignment: CDR1 MNHEY and CDR2 SMNVEV (reference sequence). The CDR3 is 11 residues long. V dropped 3 bases and J dropped 6 bases, with 5 bases sitting between them. CDR3 sequence: CASSLGKTQYF. The CDR3, as DNA: TGTGCCAGCAGTTTGGGCAAGACCCAGTACTTC.

The CDR3 coding sequence is TGTGCCAGTAGTATAAGGGAGGGATACTATGGCTACACCTTC. This translates into CASSIREGYYGYTF. This chain links TRBV19 with TRBJ1-2; D ambiguous. Germline CDR1 and CDR2: LNHDA and SQIVND (reference sequence). There are 14 residues in the CDR3. V was cut by 2 bases and J by 3 bases, with 10 bases left in between.

The chain has TRBV4-2 and TRBJ2-7; D perhaps matches TRBD1 (7 bases). Germline loops: CDR1 LGHNA, CDR2 YNFKEQ. The V end was cut by 3 bases, the J end by 2 bases, with 14 bases between. This CDR3 has 15 residues. CDR3 sequence (DNA): TGTGCCAGCAGCCAGGGGCGGGACAGCGCCTACGAGCAGTACTTC. It codes for CASSQGRDSAYEQYF.

V is TRBV7-6 and J is TRBJ2-2, with 8 bases that match TRBD2. The CDR3 is 16 amino acids. V gave up 1 base and J gave up 5 bases; unmatched junction bases: 6. The V gene's germline CDR1 is SGHVS and CDR2 FNYEAQ. The CDR3 protein is CASSLGFSGDTGELFF. The CDR3 bases are TGTGCCAGCAGCTTAGGTTTTAGCGGGGATACCGGGGAGCTGTTTTTT.

A few counts support this clone. The CDR3 coding sequence is TGTGCCAGCAGCTTAGCCGGAGACCACAATGAGCAGTTCTTC. Its protein product is CASSLAGDHNEQFF. V usage is TRBV7-6 and J usage is TRBJ2-1; no firm D call. The CDR3 contains 14 residues. The germline V gene has CDR1 SGHVS and CDR2 FNYEAQ. Trimming took off 0 bases at V and 5 bases at J, with 8 bases between the two ends.

The genes are TRBV14 and TRBJ2-1; 13 positions agree with TRBD2. Germline CDR1 is SGHDN and CDR2 is FVKESK. The CDR3 sequence is 16 residues long. Trimming removed 4 bases from V and 7 bases from J; junction bases left unmatched: 7. This CDR3 reads CASSPQPGLAGNEQFF. CDR3 coding DNA: TGTGCCAGCAGCCCCCAACCGGGACTAGCGGGGAATGAGCAGTTCTTC.

This clone has more than one count but fewer than ten. The chain carries TRBV5-5 and TRBJ2-5, with D tentatively TRBD2 (5 bases). V was pared by 0 bases and J by 5 bases, with 11 bases between. Germline V gives CDR1 SGHKS, CDR2 YYEKEE (reference sequence). The CDR3 extends over 14 amino acids. The CDR3 is CASSLGTWEETQYF. CDR3 in DNA: TGTGCCAGCAGCTTGGGGACGTGGGAGGAGACCCAGTACTTC.

V is TRBV7-6 and J is TRBJ1-4, with 7 bases matching TRBD1. The V gene's germline CDR1 is SGHVS and CDR2 FNYEAQ. The V gene end was trimmed by 5 bases and the J gene end by 0 bases; junction bases not matched to a gene: 18. The CDR3 is 20 residues long. Here the CDR3 reads CASSHDKGRGINPTNEKLFF. CDR3 DNA sequence: TGTGCCAGCAGCCATGATAAGGGCAGGGGGATAAACCCAACTAATGAAAAACTGTTTTTT. The complete variable domain, with remaining parts taken from reference TRBV7-6 and TRBJ1-4, reads GAGVSQSPRYKVTKRGQDVALRCDPISGHVSLYWYRQALGQGPEFLTYFNYEAQQDKSGLPNDRFSAERPEGSISTLTIQRTEQRDSAMYRCASSHDKGRGINPTNEKLFFGSGTQLSVL.